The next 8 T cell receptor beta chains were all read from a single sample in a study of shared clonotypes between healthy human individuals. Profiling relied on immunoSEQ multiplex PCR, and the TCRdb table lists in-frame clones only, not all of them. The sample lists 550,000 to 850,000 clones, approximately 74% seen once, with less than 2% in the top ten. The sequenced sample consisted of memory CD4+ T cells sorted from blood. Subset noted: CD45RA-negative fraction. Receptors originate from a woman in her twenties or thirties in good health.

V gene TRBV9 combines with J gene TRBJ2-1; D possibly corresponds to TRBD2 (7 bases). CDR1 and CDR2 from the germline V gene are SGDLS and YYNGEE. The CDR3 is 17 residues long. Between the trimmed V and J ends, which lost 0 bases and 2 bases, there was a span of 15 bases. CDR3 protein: CASSVAGGGGTYNEQFF. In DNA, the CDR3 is TGTGCCAGCAGCGTAGCTGGGGGCGGGGGCACCTACAATGAGCAGTTCTTC. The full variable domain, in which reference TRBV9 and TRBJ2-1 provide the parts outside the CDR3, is DSGVTQTPKHLITATGQRVTLRCSPRSGDLSVYWYQQSLDQGLQFLIQYYNGEERAKGNILERFSAQQFPDLHSELNLSSLELGDSALYFCASSVAGGGGTYNEQFFGPGTRLTVL.

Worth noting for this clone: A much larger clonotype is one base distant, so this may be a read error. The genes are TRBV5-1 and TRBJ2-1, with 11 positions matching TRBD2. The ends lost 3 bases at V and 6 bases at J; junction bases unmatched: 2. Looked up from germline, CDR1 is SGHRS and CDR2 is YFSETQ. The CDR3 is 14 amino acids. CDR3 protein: CASSSGTSGNEQFF. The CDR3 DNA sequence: TGCGCCAGCAGCTCCGGGACTAGCGGCAATGAGCAGTTCTTC.

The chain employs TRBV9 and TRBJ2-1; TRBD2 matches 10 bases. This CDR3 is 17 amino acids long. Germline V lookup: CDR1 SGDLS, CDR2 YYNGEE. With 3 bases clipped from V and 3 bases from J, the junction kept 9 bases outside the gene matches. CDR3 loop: CASSGSTGTSVYNEQFF. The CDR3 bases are TGTGCCAGCAGCGGCTCTACCGGGACTAGCGTCTACAATGAGCAGTTCTTC.

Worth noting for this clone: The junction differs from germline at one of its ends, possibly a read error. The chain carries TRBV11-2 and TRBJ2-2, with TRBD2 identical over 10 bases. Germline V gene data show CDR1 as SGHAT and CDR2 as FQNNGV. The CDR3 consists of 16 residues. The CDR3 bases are TGTGCCAGCAGCTTAAGGGGACTAGCGAATACCGGGGAGCTGTTTTTT. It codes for CASSLRGLANTGELFF.

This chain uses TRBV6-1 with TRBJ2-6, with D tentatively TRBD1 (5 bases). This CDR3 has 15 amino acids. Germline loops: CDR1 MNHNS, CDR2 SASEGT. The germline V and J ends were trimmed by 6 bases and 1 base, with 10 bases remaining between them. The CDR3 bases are TGTGCCAGCAGCTTACAGGTTTCTGGGGCCAACGTCCTGACTTTC. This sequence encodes CASSLQVSGANVLTF.

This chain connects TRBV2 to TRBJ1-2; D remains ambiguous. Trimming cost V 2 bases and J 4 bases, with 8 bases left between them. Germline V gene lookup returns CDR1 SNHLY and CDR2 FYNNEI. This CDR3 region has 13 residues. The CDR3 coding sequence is TGTGCCAGCAGTGAAAAGTCAGTCTATGGCTACACCTTC. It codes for CASSEKSVYGYTF.

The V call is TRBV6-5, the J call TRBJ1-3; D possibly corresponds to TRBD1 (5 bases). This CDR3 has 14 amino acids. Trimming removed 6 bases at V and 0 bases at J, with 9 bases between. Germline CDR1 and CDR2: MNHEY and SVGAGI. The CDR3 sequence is CASRPGSSGNTIYF. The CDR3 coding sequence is TGTGCCAGCAGGCCAGGGAGCTCTGGAAACACCATATATTTT.

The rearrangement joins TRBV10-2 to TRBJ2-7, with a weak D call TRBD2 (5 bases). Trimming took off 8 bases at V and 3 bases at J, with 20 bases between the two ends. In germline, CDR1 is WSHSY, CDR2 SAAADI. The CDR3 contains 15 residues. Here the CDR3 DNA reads TGCGCCAGCCTTGGGCGAGCGGTAGAGAACTACGAGCAGTACTTC. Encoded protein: CASLGRAVENYEQYF.